This T cell receptor (beta chain) was retrieved from a study of cytomegalovirus exposure and HLA in healthy donors. On this clone itself: Its antigen is as yet unknown.

Study results and caveats: Earlier analysis yielded a pattern in which most TCR beta V segments were productive about 90% or about 30% of the time. Later analysis suggested links between common viral pathogens and several top significant clusters.

Trimming shortened V by 0 bases and J by 4 bases, and 15 bases separated the two germline ends. The germline V gene has CDR1 LNHDA and CDR2 SQIVND (reference sequence). The CDR3 covers 16 residues. Both 60 Vbeta primers and 13 Jbeta primers went into the PCR. The data were produced by immunoSEQ multiplex PCR, yet TCRdb's version contains in-frame clones alone and is incomplete. The sample holds approximately 100,000 clones, about 70% seen once. The source material was PBMCs. The receptor was derived from a boy aged 5 to 17 in good health and CMV-seronegative. The chain recombines TRBV19 with TRBJ1-1; a weak D match, TRBD1 (5 bases). CDR3 amino acids: CASSIDSSGFSTEAFF. DNA for the CDR3: TGTGCCAGTAGTATAGATTCGTCAGGGTTCAGCACTGAAGCTTTCTTT.